The next 21 T cell receptor beta chains were all read from a single sample in a study of blood T cell repertoires in COVID-19. The method was immunoSEQ multiplex PCR; TCRdb's version includes in-frame clones alone and lacks a portion of them. The sample lists 48,000 or so clones; approximately 87% were seen once. Sequencing was performed on peripheral blood. The receptors were gathered from an older woman with acute or convalescent COVID-19.

This clone was detected a few times. The chain recombines TRBV4-2 with TRBJ2-1, with 8 bases fitting TRBD2. Trimming at V came to 0 bases and at J to 2 bases, leaving 9 bases not matched to a gene. CDR1 is LGHNA, CDR2 YNFKEQ, per germline. This CDR3 contains 18 residues. The CDR3 is CASSQEFSGTSPYNEQFF. The CDR3 region has the DNA TGTGCCAGCAGCCAAGAATTCTCCGGGACTAGTCCCTACAATGAGCAGTTCTTC.

The chain links TRBV11-3 to TRBJ2-1; maybe TRBD2 (5 bases). Germline lookup yields CDR1 SGHNT and CDR2 YENEEA. This CDR3 has 13 amino acids. The germline V and J ends were trimmed by 3 bases and 5 bases, with 8 bases remaining between them. The CDR3 DNA is TGTGCCAGCAGCTTGGACGGGAACAATGAGCAGTTCTTC. It specifies CASSLDGNNEQFF.

The chain links TRBV3-1 (or the pseudogene TRBV3-2) to TRBJ1-4; 7 bases fit TRBD1. The CDR3 is 12 residues long. V lost 3 bases to trimming and J lost 13 bases; unmatched junction nucleotides: 5. CDR1 and CDR2 from the germline V gene are LGHDT and YNNKEL (reference sequence). As DNA, the CDR3 is TGTGCCAGCAGCCAGAGACAGGGAAGACTGTTTTTT. Translated: CASSQRQGRLFF.

The V gene is TRBV11-1, the J gene TRBJ1-6; the D is unclear. Trimming pared 3 bases from V and 7 bases from J, leaving 10 bases between. Germline CDR1 is SGHAT and CDR2 is FQDESV (reference sequence). The CDR3 length is 14 residues. Here the CDR3 DNA reads TGTGCCAGCAGCTTCAGGTCAGGAAATTCACCCCTCCACTTT. This translates into CASSFRSGNSPLHF.

The rearrangement uses TRBV11-3 and TRBJ2-1; 8 bases are shared with TRBD2. J was trimmed by 5 bases and V by 5 bases; bases with no gene match: 5. The CDR3 has 14 residues. Per germline, CDR1 SGHNT and CDR2 YENEEA. The CDR3 protein is CASSRAGVNNEQFF. The CDR3 DNA sequence: TGTGCCAGCAGCCGAGCGGGGGTGAACAATGAGCAGTTCTTC.

This clone has a single count. The chain links TRBV19 to TRBJ2-5; 10 bases agree with TRBD1. This CDR3 has 17 residues. Germline V gene data show CDR1 as LNHDA and CDR2 as SQIVND (reference sequence). V lost 6 bases and J lost 5; bases outside the gene matches: 15. CDR3 in DNA: TGTGCCAGTAGCCGGCTGACAGGGGGCGGTTTCGGGGAGACCCAGTACTTC. This encodes CASSRLTGGGFGETQYF.

This clone was seen more than once but under ten times. This sequence joins TRBV19 and TRBJ2-1; D may be TRBD1 (7 bases). CDR1 and CDR2 from the germline V gene are LNHDA and SQIVND (reference sequence). This CDR3 is 15 amino acids long. Trimming took off 6 bases at V and 0 bases at J, with 12 bases between the two ends. CDR3 in DNA: TGTGCCAGTAGGGGGGGACAGAGCTCCTACAATGAGCAGTTCTTC. Translated: CASRGGQSSYNEQFF.

The chain combines TRBV27 with TRBJ1-5; D remains unclear. This CDR3 is built from 17 residues. Trimming pared 5 bases from V and 9 bases from J, leaving 26 bases between. Germline loops: CDR1 MNHEY, CDR2 SMNVEV (reference sequence). CDR3 sequence: CASSPLSLTYTNPPQHF. In DNA form, the CDR3 reads TGTGCCAGCAGTCCGCTGTCCCTGACTTACACCAACCCGCCCCAGCATTTT.

This chain links TRBV9 with TRBJ2-5; 10 bases line up with TRBD2. The germline CDR1 and CDR2 sequences are SGDLS and YYNGEE. CDR3 length equals 15 residues. The trim removed 0 bases at V and 5 bases at J, leaving 4 bases unmatched. The CDR3 protein is CASSVEDSGRETQYF. The CDR3 DNA is TGTGCCAGCAGCGTAGAAGATAGCGGGAGGGAGACCCAGTACTTC.

The chain employs TRBV2 and TRBJ1-1, with D perhaps TRBD1 (5 bases). The CDR3 runs 14 residues. Looked up from germline, CDR1 is SNHLY and CDR2 is FYNNEI. Trimming stripped 4 bases from V and 5 bases from J, with 14 bases between. The CDR3 DNA follows: TGTGCCAGCAGTGTATATAGGGGAGGGACTGAAGCTTTCTTT. Translation gives CASSVYRGGTEAFF.

The rearrangement uses TRBV6-5 and TRBJ1-1; 7 bases fit TRBD1. V was pared by 6 bases and J by 3 bases, with 7 bases of the junction left unmatched. Germline V CDR1 and CDR2: MNHEY, SVGAGI. The CDR3 is made up of 14 amino acids. DNA for the CDR3: TGTGCCAGCAGGACAGGGTTTCTGGACACTGAAGCTTTCTTT. This encodes CASRTGFLDTEAFF.

V is TRBV6-5 and J is TRBJ1-1; 7 bases agree with TRBD1. The germline V gene has CDR1 MNHEY and CDR2 SVGAGI. This CDR3 has 13 amino acids. J was trimmed by 5 bases and V by 7 bases; bases with no gene match: 7. CDR3 in amino acids: CASTQGGGTEAFF. The CDR3 nucleotides read TGTGCCAGCACCCAAGGGGGCGGGACTGAAGCTTTCTTT.

The chain combines TRBV3-1 (or the pseudogene TRBV3-2) with TRBJ2-7; 13 bases fit TRBD2. J was trimmed by 5 bases and V by 2 bases; bases with no gene match: 9. Germline lookup yields CDR1 LGHDT and CDR2 YNNKEL (reference sequence). The CDR3 sequence is 17 residues long. In DNA, the CDR3 is TGTGCCAGCAGCCAAAGGACTAGCGGGAGTCGGAAAGACGAGCAGTACTTC. This gives the protein CASSQRTSGSRKDEQYF.

V gene TRBV11-3 combines with J gene TRBJ2-2, with 10 bases matching TRBD2. The germline gives CDR1 SGHNT, CDR2 YENEEA. There are 16 residues in the CDR3. Trimming cost V 5 bases and J 4 bases; bases outside gene matches: 7. The CDR3 nucleotides are TGTGCCAGCAGCCCAGGTACTAGCGGGGCCACCGGGGAGCTGTTTTTT. The encoded protein is CASSPGTSGATGELFF.

V usage is TRBV9 and J usage is TRBJ1-5; D uncertain. The CDR3 is 14 amino acids. Germline V lookup: CDR1 SGDLS, CDR2 YYNGEE. Deletions cut 4 bases from V and 10 bases from J, with 18 bases between. CDR3 region: CASSPSGSFEPQHF. The DNA of the CDR3 is TGTGCCAGCAGCCCTAGTGGCTCGTTCGAACCCCAGCATTTT.

The rearrangement links TRBV3-1 (or the pseudogene TRBV3-2) to TRBJ2-5, with D unresolved. Germline V lookup: CDR1 LGHDT, CDR2 YNNKEL (reference sequence). The V end was cut by 1 base, the J end by 2 bases, with 5 bases between. The CDR3 is made up of 13 amino acids. The CDR3 sequence: CASSQALQETQYF. The CDR3 DNA follows: TGTGCCAGCAGCCAAGCTTTACAAGAGACCCAGTACTTC.

The gene calls are TRBV19 and TRBJ1-1, with a weak D call TRBD1 (5 bases). The CDR3 has 14 residues. Germline values: CDR1 LNHDA, CDR2 SQIVND (reference sequence). V was shortened by 6 bases and J by 3 bases, with 14 bases between the two germline ends. The CDR3 sequence: CASRGGERDTEAFF. The CDR3, as DNA: TGTGCCAGTAGGGGGGGAGAGAGGGACACTGAAGCTTTCTTT.

The chain joins TRBV7-9 to TRBJ1-6, with 7 bases aligning to TRBD1. This CDR3 comprises 16 residues. The V gene end was trimmed by 3 bases and the J gene end by 7 bases; junction bases not matched to a gene: 9. The V gene's germline CDR1 is SEHNR and CDR2 FQNEAQ (reference sequence). CDR3 amino acids: CASSFLEGAGNSPLHF. Here the CDR3 DNA reads TGTGCCAGCAGCTTTCTAGAGGGGGCAGGAAATTCACCCCTCCACTTT.

J is TRBJ2-7 and V is TRBV6-5; 9 nucleotides match TRBD1. CDR1 MNHEY and CDR2 SVGAGI come from the germline V gene. This CDR3 region has 14 residues. Losses at the gene ends were 5 bases for V and 7 bases for J; bases not matched to a gene: 9. The CDR3 bases are TGTGCCAGCAGTCGGGACAGGGTAGGAGGTGAGCAGTACTTC. Protein sequence: CASSRDRVGGEQYF.

The chain couples TRBV6-6 to TRBJ2-1; TRBD2 matches 9 bases. V lost 0 bases, J lost 6 bases, and 6 bases stayed unmatched. The germline V gene has CDR1 MNHNY and CDR2 SVGAGI (reference sequence). This CDR3 spans 16 amino acids. CDR3 sequence: CASSYSGAGGFNEQFF. The CDR3 nucleotides are TGTGCCAGCAGTTACTCGGGCGCGGGAGGGTTCAATGAGCAGTTCTTC.

This sequence joins TRBV2 and TRBJ2-1; 8 bases align to TRBD2. From germline, CDR1 is SNHLY and CDR2 FYNNEI. The V segment lost 6 bases and the J segment 4 bases; nucleotides outside the gene matches: 11. This CDR3 spans 16 amino acids. The CDR3 DNA reads TGTGCCAGCAGGGCTCATGGCGGGGGGACGTACAATGAGCAGTTCTTC. This translates into CASRAHGGGTYNEQFF.